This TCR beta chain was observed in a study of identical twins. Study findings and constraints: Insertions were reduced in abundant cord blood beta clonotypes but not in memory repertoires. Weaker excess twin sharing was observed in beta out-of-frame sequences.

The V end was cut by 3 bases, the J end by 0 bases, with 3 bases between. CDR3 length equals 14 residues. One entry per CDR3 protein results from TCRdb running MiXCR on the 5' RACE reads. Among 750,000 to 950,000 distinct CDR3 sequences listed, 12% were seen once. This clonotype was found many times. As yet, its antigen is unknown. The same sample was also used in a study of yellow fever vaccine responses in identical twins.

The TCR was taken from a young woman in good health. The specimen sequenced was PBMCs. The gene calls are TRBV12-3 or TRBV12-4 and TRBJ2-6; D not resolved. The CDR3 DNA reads TGTGCCAGCAGTTTGCTCTCTGGGGCCAACGTCCTGACTTTC. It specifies CASSLLSGANVLTF.